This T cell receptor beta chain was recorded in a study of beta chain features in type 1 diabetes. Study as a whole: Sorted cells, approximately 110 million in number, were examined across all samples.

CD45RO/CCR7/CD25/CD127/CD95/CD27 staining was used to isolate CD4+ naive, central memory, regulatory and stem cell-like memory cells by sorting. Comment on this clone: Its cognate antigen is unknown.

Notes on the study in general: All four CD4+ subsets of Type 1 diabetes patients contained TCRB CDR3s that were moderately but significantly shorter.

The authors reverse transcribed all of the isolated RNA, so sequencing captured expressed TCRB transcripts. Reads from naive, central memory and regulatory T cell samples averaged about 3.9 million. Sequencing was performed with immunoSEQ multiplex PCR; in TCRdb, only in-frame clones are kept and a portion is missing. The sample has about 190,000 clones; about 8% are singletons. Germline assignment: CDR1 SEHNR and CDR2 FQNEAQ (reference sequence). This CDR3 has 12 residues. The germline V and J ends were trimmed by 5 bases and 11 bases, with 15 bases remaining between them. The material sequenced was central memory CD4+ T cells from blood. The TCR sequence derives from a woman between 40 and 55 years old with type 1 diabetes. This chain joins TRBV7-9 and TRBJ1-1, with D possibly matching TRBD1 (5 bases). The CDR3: CASSPLGGRAFF. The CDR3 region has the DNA TGTGCCAGCAGCCCGCTGGGGGGTCGGGCTTTCTTT.